The 26 T cell receptor beta chains below come from one sample, sequenced in a study of cytomegalovirus exposure and HLA in healthy donors (dated by TCRdb to 2015 to 2018). Libraries were made using the immunoSEQ multiplex PCR assay. TCRdb provides this immuneACCESS table in a form limited to in-frame rearrangements. Some clones are lacking; in checked studies, under half of them reflect an unresolved V gene, and why the rest are absent is not known. Counted in this sample were tens of thousands of clones; roughly 94% of them appeared once. Of the sample, roughly 2.4% falls within the top ten clones. Sequenced: PBMCs. The receptor source for this set is a young man in good health and CMV-seronegative.

The chain carries TRBV7-2 and TRBJ2-1; 8 bases agree with TRBD2. The germline CDR1 and CDR2 sequences are SGHTA and FQGNSA. The trim removed 4 bases at V and 6 bases at J, leaving 8 bases unmatched. The CDR3 length is 15 residues. The chain's CDR3 is CASSSGLAAGNEQFF. For the CDR3, the DNA is TGTGCCAGCAGCTCCGGACTAGCTGCAGGCAATGAGCAGTTCTTC.

This clone came up once. The chain combines TRBV11-3 with TRBJ2-1, with TRBD1 matching over 7 bases. V lost 1 base, J lost 1 base, and 4 bases stayed unmatched. In germline, CDR1 is SGHNT, CDR2 YENEEA. The CDR3 consists of 16 residues. The CDR3 protein is CASSLGQGRSYNEQFF. CDR3 nucleotides: TGTGCCAGCAGCTTAGGACAGGGCAGGTCCTACAATGAGCAGTTCTTC.

The chain carries TRBV9 and TRBJ2-2; TRBD2 agrees at 7 bases. V lost 1 base and J lost 6; bases outside the gene matches: 3. CDR3 length: 14 residues. The V gene's germline CDR1 is SGDLS and CDR2 YYNGEE. CDR3 loop: CASSVNSGSGELFF. Here the CDR3 DNA reads TGTGCCAGCAGCGTAAATAGCGGGTCCGGGGAGCTGTTTTTT.

This clone was recorded once. The chain couples TRBV5-1 to TRBJ2-3; 9 bases line up with TRBD2. The V gene's germline CDR1 is SGHRS and CDR2 YFSETQ. The CDR3 contains 16 residues. Unmatched junction bases numbered 9, after V lost 5 bases and J lost 2 bases. CDR3 sequence: CASREGLAGATDTQYF. CDR3 nucleotide sequence: TGCGCCAGCAGGGAGGGATTAGCGGGGGCCACAGATACGCAGTATTTT. Filled out from reference TRBV5-1 and TRBJ2-3, the complete variable domain reads KAGVTQTPRYLIKTRGQQVTLSCSPISGHRSVSWYQQTPGQGLQFLFEYFSETQRNKGNFPGRFSGRQFSNSRSEMNVSTLELGDSALYLCASREGLAGATDTQYFGPGTRLTVL.

V is TRBV6-5 and J is TRBJ2-7, with D maybe TRBD2 (5 bases). Germline assignment: CDR1 MNHEY and CDR2 SVGAGI. This CDR3 is built from 13 residues. The V gene lost 0 bases and the J gene lost 3 bases, with 6 bases spanning the gap. The CDR3 nucleotides read TGTGCCAGCAGTTACTCGGGGAGCTACGAGCAGTACTTC. Protein product: CASSYSGSYEQYF.

The chain couples TRBV4-3 to TRBJ2-7; D is unclear. The CDR3 sequence is 15 residues long. Germline CDR1 is LGHNA and CDR2 is YSLEER. Trimming removed 0 bases from V and 2 bases from J, with 11 bases in between. The CDR3 is CASSQELSRTYEQYF. The CDR3 DNA reads TGCGCCAGCAGCCAAGAGTTGTCCAGGACCTACGAGCAGTACTTC.

J is TRBJ2-7 and V is TRBV27; tentative D call: TRBD1 (5 bases). From germline, CDR1 is MNHEY and CDR2 SMNVEV (reference sequence). The V end was cut by 6 bases, the J end by 0 bases, with 12 bases between. The CDR3 runs to 14 residues. CDR3: CASRPMDNSYEQYF. The CDR3 DNA follows: TGTGCCAGCAGGCCGATGGACAACTCCTACGAGCAGTACTTC.

This chain connects TRBV28 to TRBJ1-3; possible D gene TRBD1, 6 bases. The CDR3 has 16 amino acids. V was trimmed by 3 bases and J by 1 base, leaving 13 bases between them. Germline V gene data show CDR1 as MDHEN and CDR2 as SYDVKM. CDR3: CASSFASGQSGNTIYF. The CDR3 coding sequence is TGTGCCAGCAGTTTCGCTAGCGGACAGTCTGGAAACACCATATATTTT.

This chain joins TRBV5-1 and TRBJ1-1, with D uncertain. The germline CDR1 and CDR2 sequences are SGHRS and YFSETQ. The CDR3 runs to 14 residues. V was cut by 4 bases and J by 2 bases, with 12 bases left in between. The CDR3 DNA reads TGCGCCAGCAGCCTGGACGGGTCAAACACTGAAGCTTTCTTT. Translation: CASSLDGSNTEAFF.

The chain employs TRBV11-2 and TRBJ1-4; D is uncertain. V was trimmed by 4 bases and J by 8 bases, leaving 14 bases between them. This CDR3 is 14 amino acids long. From germline, CDR1 is SGHAT and CDR2 FQNNGV. CDR3 amino acids: CASSSVGVGEKLFF. As DNA, the CDR3 is TGTGCCAGCAGCTCAGTCGGGGTGGGGGAAAAACTGTTTTTT.

The chain is built from TRBV7-2 and TRBJ2-1, with 10 positions matching TRBD1. CDR1 is SGHTA and CDR2 is FQGNSA in the germline V gene. This CDR3 is built from 17 residues. V dropped 5 bases and J dropped 6; count of bases not matched to a gene: 13. CDR3 region: CASSRLRPGQGSNEQFF. The DNA for the CDR3 is TGTGCCAGCAGCCGCCTCCGACCGGGACAGGGGTCCAATGAGCAGTTCTTC.

This clone has a single count. This rearrangement joins TRBV18 to TRBJ2-6; 7 bases fit TRBD1. Germline CDR1 KGHSH, CDR2 LQKENI. V was pared by 3 bases and J by 1 base, with 3 bases of the junction left unmatched. The CDR3 sequence is 16 residues long. CDR3 coding DNA: TGTGCCAGCTCACCCCTGACAGGGTCTGGGGCCAACGTCCTGACTTTC. Its translation is CASSPLTGSGANVLTF.

The chain combines TRBV9 with TRBJ2-2; 8 nucleotides match TRBD1. Germline assignment: CDR1 SGDLS and CDR2 YYNGEE. The CDR3 spans 17 residues. Trimming cost V 6 bases and J 3 bases; bases outside gene matches: 13. This CDR3 is CASNPAPGGSDTGELFF. The CDR3, as DNA: TGTGCCAGCAACCCAGCACCAGGGGGCTCGGACACCGGGGAGCTGTTTTTT.

The chain links TRBV6-1 to TRBJ2-7; 8 nucleotides line up with TRBD2. The CDR3 consists of 15 residues. Germline CDR1 reads MNHNS; CDR2 reads SASEGT. The V segment lost 3 bases and the J segment 4 bases; nucleotides outside the gene matches: 8. The CDR3 region is CASSDPGGGSYEQYF. The CDR3 bases are TGTGCCAGCAGTGACCCGGGGGGGGGCAGTTACGAGCAGTACTTC.

Only one count was recorded for this clone. This chain joins TRBV5-8 and TRBJ2-7; possibly TRBD1 for D (6 bases). CDR1 is SGHTS, CDR2 YDEGEE, per germline. The CDR3 totals 15 residues. The V and J ends lost 5 bases and 3 bases respectively, with 18 bases between them. This chain's CDR3 is CASRTGTNPLYEQYF. CDR3 coding DNA: TGTGCCAGCAGAACCGGGACAAACCCGCTCTACGAGCAGTACTTC.

This clone was seen just once. The gene calls are TRBV6-6 and TRBJ1-1; 7 bases are shared with TRBD1. Germline lookup yields CDR1 MNHNY and CDR2 SVGAGI (reference sequence). The CDR3 loop spans 16 amino acids. With 1 base clipped from V and 4 bases from J, the junction kept 9 bases outside the gene matches. The CDR3 DNA follows: TGTGCCAGCAGTTACTTTGCAGAAGGGGGCTTCACTGAAGCTTTCTTT. The encoded protein is CASSYFAEGGFTEAFF.

The chain couples TRBV9 to TRBJ2-1, with 9 bases identical to TRBD2. In germline, CDR1 is SGDLS, CDR2 YYNGEE. With 3 bases clipped from V and 5 bases from J, the junction kept 18 bases outside the gene matches. The CDR3 runs to 19 residues. The CDR3 region is CASSAFAGGLRTTNNEQFF. The CDR3, as DNA: TGTGCCAGCAGCGCCTTTGCGGGAGGGCTCCGCACGACCAACAATGAGCAGTTCTTC.

The CDR3 region has the DNA TGCGCCAGCAGCCCACAGGGGACGGGGGAGACCCAGTACTTC. Its protein product is CASSPQGTGETQYF. The chain couples TRBV5-1 to TRBJ2-5; 7 bases are a match to TRBD1. The germline CDR1 and CDR2 sequences are SGHRS and YFSETQ. CDR3 length: 14 residues. V shed 4 bases and J 5 bases; nucleotides not matched to a gene: 8. Variable domain in full (rest from reference TRBV5-1 and TRBJ2-5): KAGVTQTPRYLIKTRGQQVTLSCSPISGHRSVSWYQQTPGQGLQFLFEYFSETQRNKGNFPGRFSGRQFSNSRSEMNVSTLELGDSALYLCASSPQGTGETQYFGPGTRLLVL.

In regard to this clone: At one end, the junction sequence differs from germline, possibly due to a read error. The rearrangement links TRBV7-2 to TRBJ2-2; 11 nucleotides match TRBD2. The germline CDR1 and CDR2 sequences are SGHTA and FQGNSA. The CDR3 is 15 residues long. This chain's CDR3 is CASSLGTSGTGELFF. The CDR3, as DNA: TGTGCCAGCAGTTTAGGGACTAGCGGCACCGGGGAGCTGTTTTTT.

V is TRBV5-1 and J is TRBJ2-1; D is uncertain. CDR3 size: 15 residues. V was shortened by 4 bases and J by 0 bases, with 11 bases between the two germline ends. CDR1 is SGHRS, CDR2 YFSETQ, per germline. CDR3: CASSQVESSYNEQFF. CDR3 DNA: TGCGCCAGCAGCCAAGTAGAGAGCTCCTACAATGAGCAGTTCTTC.

The rearrangement joins TRBV27 to TRBJ2-7; 9 bases agree with TRBD2. With 2 bases clipped from V and 3 bases from J, the junction kept 5 bases outside the gene matches. The CDR3 covers 15 residues. CDR1 is MNHEY and CDR2 is SMNVEV in the germline V gene (reference sequence). The CDR3 region is CASSLGLAGSYEQYF. CDR3 in DNA: TGTGCCAGCAGTTTAGGGCTAGCGGGGAGCTACGAGCAGTACTTC.

J is TRBJ1-2 and V is TRBV29-1; TRBD1 matches 10 bases. Germline CDR1 and CDR2: SQVTM and ANQGSEA. The CDR3 length is 16 residues. The J segment lost 2 bases and the V segment lost 6 bases, leaving 12 bases of the junction unmatched. CDR3 DNA: TGCAGCGTCCCAAACCACTCGGGACAGGGGAACTATGGCTACACCTTC. The encoded protein is CSVPNHSGQGNYGYTF.

The chain couples TRBV30 to TRBJ2-5, with 11 bases aligning to TRBD2. CDR1 is GTSNPN and CDR2 is SVGIG in the germline V gene (reference sequence). The V gene end was trimmed by 3 bases and the J gene end by 1 base; junction bases not matched to a gene: 4. The CDR3 is made up of 15 amino acids. CDR3 DNA: TGTGCCTGGAGCAAACTAGCGGGGGTCCAAGAGACCCAGTACTTC. This translates into CAWSKLAGVQETQYF.

This clone showed up just once. The chain carries TRBV9 and TRBJ2-3; the D gene is possibly TRBD2 (5 bases). This CDR3 has 14 amino acids. V lost 2 bases, J lost 1 base, and 8 bases lay in between. Germline assignment: CDR1 SGDLS and CDR2 YYNGEE. The CDR3 DNA reads TGTGCCAGCAGCGTTGAGGGAGGCACAGATACGCAGTATTTT. Translated: CASSVEGGTDTQYF.

The CDR3, as DNA: TGTGCCAGCAGGGGGGACAGCCACAATGAGCAGTTCTTC. Amino acid sequence: CASRGDSHNEQFF. The chain recombines TRBV6-5 with TRBJ2-1, with 7 positions matching TRBD1. This CDR3 spans 13 amino acids. V gave up 6 bases and J gave up 5 bases; unmatched junction bases: 4. CDR1 MNHEY and CDR2 SVGAGI come from the germline V gene.

V gene TRBV7-2 combines with J gene TRBJ2-3, with TRBD2 matching 8 bases. Looked up from germline, CDR1 is SGHTA and CDR2 is FQGNSA. V gave up 5 bases and J gave up 0 bases; unmatched junction bases: 4. This CDR3 has 15 amino acids. CDR3: CASSTSGASTDTQYF. CDR3 DNA: TGTGCCAGCAGCACTAGCGGAGCTAGCACAGATACGCAGTATTTT.